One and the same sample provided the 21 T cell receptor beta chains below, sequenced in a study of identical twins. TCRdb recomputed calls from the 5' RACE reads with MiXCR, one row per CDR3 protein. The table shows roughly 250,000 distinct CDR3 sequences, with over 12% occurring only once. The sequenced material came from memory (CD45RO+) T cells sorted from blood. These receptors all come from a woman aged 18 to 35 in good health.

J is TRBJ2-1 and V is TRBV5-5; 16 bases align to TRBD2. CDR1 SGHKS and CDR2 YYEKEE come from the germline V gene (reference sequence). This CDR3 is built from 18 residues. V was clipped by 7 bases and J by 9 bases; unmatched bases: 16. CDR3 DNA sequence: TGTGCCAGCGCCCGCCAGGGGACTAGCGGGAGGGCGTCGCCTGAGCAGTTCTTC. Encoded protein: CASARQGTSGRASPEQFF.

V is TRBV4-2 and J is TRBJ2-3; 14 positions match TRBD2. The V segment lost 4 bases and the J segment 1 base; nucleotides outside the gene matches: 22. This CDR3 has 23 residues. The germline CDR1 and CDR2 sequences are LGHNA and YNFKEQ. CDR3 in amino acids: CASSPRWAGTSGRSLRGTDTQYF. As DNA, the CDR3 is TGTGCCAGCAGCCCGCGCTGGGCCGGGACTAGCGGGAGATCATTGCGGGGCACAGATACGCAGTATTTT.

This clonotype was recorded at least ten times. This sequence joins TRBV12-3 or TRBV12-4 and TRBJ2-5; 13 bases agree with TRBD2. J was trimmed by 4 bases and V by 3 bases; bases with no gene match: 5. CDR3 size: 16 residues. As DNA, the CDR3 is TGTGCCAGCAGTTTTGGGACTAGCGGGAATAGAGAGACCCAGTACTTC. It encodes CASSFGTSGNRETQYF.

Here the CDR3 reads CASSGLKETQYF. For the CDR3, the DNA is TGTGCCAGCAGCGGTTTAAAGGAGACCCAGTACTTC. The rearrangement uses TRBV5-6 and TRBJ2-5; no firm D call. This CDR3 spans 12 amino acids. The germline CDR1 and CDR2 sequences are SGHDT and YYEEEE. Trimming removed 4 bases at V and 5 bases at J, with 9 bases between.

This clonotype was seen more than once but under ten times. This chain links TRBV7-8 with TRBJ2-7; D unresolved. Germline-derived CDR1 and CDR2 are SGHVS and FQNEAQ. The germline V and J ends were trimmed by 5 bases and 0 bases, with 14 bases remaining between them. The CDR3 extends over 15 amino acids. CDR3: CASSPLGPSSYEQYF. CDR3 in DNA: TGTGCCAGCAGCCCTCTAGGCCCGAGCTCCTACGAGCAGTACTTC.

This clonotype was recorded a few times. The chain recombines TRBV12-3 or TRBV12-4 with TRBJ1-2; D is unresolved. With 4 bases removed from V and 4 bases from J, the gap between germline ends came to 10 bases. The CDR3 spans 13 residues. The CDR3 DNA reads TGTGCCAGCAGTTACTGGGTGGGCTATGGCTACACCTTC. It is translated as CASSYWVGYGYTF.

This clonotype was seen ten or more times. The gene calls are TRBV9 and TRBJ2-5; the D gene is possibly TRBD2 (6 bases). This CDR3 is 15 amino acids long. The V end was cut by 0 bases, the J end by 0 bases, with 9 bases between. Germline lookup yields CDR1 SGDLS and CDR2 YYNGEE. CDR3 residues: CASSVAGGYQETQYF. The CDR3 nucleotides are TGTGCCAGCAGCGTAGCTGGGGGGTACCAAGAGACCCAGTACTTC.

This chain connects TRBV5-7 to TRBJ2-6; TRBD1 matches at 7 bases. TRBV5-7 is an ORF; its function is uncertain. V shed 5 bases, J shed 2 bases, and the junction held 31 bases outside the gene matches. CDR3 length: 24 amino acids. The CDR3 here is CASRLMTQGNFLLMSGAGANVLTF. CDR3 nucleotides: TGTGCCAGCAGGTTGATGACACAGGGGAATTTTCTTCTTATGAGCGGAGCTGGGGCCAACGTCCTGACTTTC.

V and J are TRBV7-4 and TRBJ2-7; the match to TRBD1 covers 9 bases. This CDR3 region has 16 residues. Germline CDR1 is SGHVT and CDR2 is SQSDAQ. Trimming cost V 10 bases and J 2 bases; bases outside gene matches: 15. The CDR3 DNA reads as TGTGCCACGCTAGGGTGTGGGGACAGGGTGGCCTACGAGCAGTACTTC. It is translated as CATLGCGDRVAYEQYF.

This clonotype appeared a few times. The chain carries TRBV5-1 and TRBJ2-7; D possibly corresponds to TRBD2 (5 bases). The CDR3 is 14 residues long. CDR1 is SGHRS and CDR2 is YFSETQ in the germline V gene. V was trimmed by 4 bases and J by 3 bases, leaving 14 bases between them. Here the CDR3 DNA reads TGCGCCAGCAGCCCGGCTGCTAGCAACTACGAGCAGTACTTC. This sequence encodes CASSPAASNYEQYF.

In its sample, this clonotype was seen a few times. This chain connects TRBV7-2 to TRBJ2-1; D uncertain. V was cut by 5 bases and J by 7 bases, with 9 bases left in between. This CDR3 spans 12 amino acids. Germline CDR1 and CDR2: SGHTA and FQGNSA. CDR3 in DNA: TGTGCCAGCAGCCCCCAGTGGAATGAGCAGTTCTTC. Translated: CASSPQWNEQFF.

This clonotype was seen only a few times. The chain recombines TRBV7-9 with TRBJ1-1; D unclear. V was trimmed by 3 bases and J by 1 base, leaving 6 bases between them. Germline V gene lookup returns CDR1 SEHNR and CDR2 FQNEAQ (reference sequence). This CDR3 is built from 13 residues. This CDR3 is CASSFRRNTEAFF. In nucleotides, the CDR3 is TGTGCCAGCAGCTTCAGGAGGAACACTGAAGCTTTCTTT.

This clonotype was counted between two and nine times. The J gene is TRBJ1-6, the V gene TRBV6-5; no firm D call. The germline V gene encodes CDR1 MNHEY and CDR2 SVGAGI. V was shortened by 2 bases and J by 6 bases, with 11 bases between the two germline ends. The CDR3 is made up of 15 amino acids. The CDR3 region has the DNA TGTGCCAGCAGTTACGACCGGGTTGTTAATTCACCCCTCCACTTT. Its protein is CASSYDRVVNSPLHF.

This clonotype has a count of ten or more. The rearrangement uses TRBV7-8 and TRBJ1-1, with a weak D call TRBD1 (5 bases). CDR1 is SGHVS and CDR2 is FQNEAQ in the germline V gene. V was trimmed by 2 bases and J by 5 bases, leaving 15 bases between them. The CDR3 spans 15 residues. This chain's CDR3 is CASSLIDAGSTEAFF. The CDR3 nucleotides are TGTGCCAGCAGCTTAATTGATGCAGGGAGTACTGAAGCTTTCTTT.

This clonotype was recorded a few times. This chain's CDR3 is CASVRQSSTDTQYF. The CDR3 DNA reads as TGTGCCAGCGTACGCCAGTCTAGCACAGATACGCAGTATTTT. The chain couples TRBV6-2 or TRBV6-3 to TRBJ2-3; D remains unclear. V was trimmed by 8 bases and J by 0 bases, leaving 12 bases between them. This CDR3 has 14 amino acids. Germline values: CDR1 MNHEY, CDR2 SVGEGT.

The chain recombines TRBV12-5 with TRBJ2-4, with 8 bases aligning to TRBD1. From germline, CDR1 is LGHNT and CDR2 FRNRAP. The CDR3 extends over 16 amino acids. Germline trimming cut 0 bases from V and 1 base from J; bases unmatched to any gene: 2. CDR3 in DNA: TGTGCTAGTGGTTTGGTGACAGGGGCTGCCAAAAACATTCAGTACTTC. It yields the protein CASGLVTGAAKNIQYF.

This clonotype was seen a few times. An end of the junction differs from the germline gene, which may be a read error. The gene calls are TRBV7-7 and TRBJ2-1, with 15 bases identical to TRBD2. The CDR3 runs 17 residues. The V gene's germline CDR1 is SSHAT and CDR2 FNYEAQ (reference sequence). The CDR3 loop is CASSPGTSGGLYNEQFF. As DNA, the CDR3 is TGTGCTAGCAGCCCCGGGACTAGCGGGGGGCTCTACAATGAGCAGTTCTTC.

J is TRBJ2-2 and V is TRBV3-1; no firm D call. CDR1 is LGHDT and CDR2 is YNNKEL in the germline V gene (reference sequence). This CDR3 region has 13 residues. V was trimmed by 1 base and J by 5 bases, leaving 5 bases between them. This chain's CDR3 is CASSQVWTGELFF. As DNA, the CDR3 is TGTGCCAGCAGCCAAGTTTGGACCGGGGAGCTGTTTTTT.

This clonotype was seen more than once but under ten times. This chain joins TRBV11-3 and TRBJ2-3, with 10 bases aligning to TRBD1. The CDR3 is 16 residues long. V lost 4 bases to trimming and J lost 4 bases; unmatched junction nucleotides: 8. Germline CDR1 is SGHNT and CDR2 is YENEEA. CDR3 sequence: CASSSAGTGVADTQYF. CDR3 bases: TGTGCCAGCAGCTCAGCCGGGACAGGGGTGGCAGATACGCAGTATTTT.

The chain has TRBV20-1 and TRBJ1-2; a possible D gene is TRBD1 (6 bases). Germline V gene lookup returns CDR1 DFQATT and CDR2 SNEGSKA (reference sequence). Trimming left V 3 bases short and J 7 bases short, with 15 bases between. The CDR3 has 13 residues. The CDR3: CSASPTGQAGYTF. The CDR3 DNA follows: TGCAGTGCTAGCCCCACAGGGCAGGCTGGCTACACCTTC.

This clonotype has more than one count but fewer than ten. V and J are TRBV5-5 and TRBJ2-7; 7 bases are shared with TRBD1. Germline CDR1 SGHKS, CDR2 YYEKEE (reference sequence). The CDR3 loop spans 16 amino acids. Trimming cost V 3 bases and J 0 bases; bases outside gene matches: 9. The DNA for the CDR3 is TGTGCCAGCAGCTCCTCAGGGGGAAAAGTCTCCTACGAGCAGTACTTC. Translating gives CASSSSGGKVSYEQYF. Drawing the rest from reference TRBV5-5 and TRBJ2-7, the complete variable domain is DAGVTQSPTHLIKTRGQQVTLRCSPISGHKSVSWYQQVLGQGPQFIFQYYEKEERGRGNFPDRFSARQFPNYSSELNVNALLLGDSALYLCASSSSGGKVSYEQYFGPGTRLTVT.